This T cell receptor beta chain is drawn from a study of Graves' ophthalmopathy and Graves' hyperthyroidism. Study observations and caveats: The model flagged ophthalmopathy progression at roughly 71% sensitivity and nearly 75% specificity. Detection in blood was also observed for most expanded thyroid clonotypes above 0.001 frequency.

About this clonotype itself: Its antigen is unidentified. At one of its ends the junction is not consistent with the germline gene, which may arise from a read error.

CDR3 length: 14 residues. Germline CDR1 and CDR2: SGHDT and YYEEEE. The TCR beta CDR3 regions underwent amplification from RNA transcripts. RT-PCR was first run with HTBI primers, then multiplex PCR in a second round. Each CDR3 protein is one row after TCRdb ran MiXCR on the multiplex PCR reads. The repertoire holds about 550,000 distinct CDR3 sequences, with under 45% as singletons. The chain employs TRBV5-6 and TRBJ2-7; 7 bases are shared with TRBD2. The source material was peripheral blood or thyroid tissue (not recorded which). The source of this sequence is an adult man with Graves' hyperthyroidism. The CDR3 DNA follows: TGTGCCAACAGCTTGCAGGGACTACAATACGAGCAGTACTTC. This translates into CANSLQGLQYEQYF.